This is a list of T cell receptor beta chains from one sample in a study of T cell responses to AZD1222 COVID-19 vaccine. Generated by immunoSEQ multiplex PCR, the TCRdb table keeps only in-frame clones and is missing some. The sample holds roughly 120,000 clones, roughly 84% seen once. Here the sequenced sample was peripheral blood, taken on day 0 of AZD1222 vaccination. The receptors here all came from an adult in good health. The CDR3 runs from the conserved cysteine through the conserved F or W.

j_call	v_call	cdr3_aa
TRBJ1-2	TRBV15	CATSRDSGYGYTF
TRBJ1-1	TRBV7-8	CASSPGIWVNGGTNTEAFF
TRBJ1-2	TRBV5-1	CASSLAPPTNGVYGYTF
TRBJ1-5	TRBV6-1	CASSEEQGAGQPQHF
TRBJ1-4	TRBV3-1/TRBV3-2	CASSQVNRGIGVNEKLFF
TRBJ2-5	TRBV27	CASIDRTAVQETQYF
TRBJ1-1	TRBV30	CAWSVVSRTEAFF
TRBJ1-6	TRBV4-3	CASSQSGQGDSPLHF
TRBJ2-7	TRBV19	CASSDRWTSGITYEQYF
TRBJ2-1	TRBV9	CASSVGGGPYNEQFF
TRBJ1-4	TRBV27	CASSRGSYEKLFF
TRBJ1-2	TRBV5-1	CASSLGRGFGYTF
TRBJ1-3	TRBV18	CASSSDISGNTIYF